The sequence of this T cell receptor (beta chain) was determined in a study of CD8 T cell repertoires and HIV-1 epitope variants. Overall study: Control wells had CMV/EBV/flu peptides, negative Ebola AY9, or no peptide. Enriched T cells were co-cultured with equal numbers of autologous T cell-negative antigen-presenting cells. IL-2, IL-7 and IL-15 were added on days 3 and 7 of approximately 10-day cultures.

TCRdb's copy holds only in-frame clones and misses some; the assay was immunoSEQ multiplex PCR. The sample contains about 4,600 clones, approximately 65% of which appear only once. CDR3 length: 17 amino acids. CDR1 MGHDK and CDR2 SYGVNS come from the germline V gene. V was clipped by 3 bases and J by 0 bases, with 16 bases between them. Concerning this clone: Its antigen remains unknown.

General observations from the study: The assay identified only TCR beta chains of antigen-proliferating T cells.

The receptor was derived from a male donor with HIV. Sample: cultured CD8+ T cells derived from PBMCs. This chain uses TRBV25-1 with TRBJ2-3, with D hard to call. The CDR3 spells CASSDGWTDLSTDTQYF. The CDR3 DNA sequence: TGTGCCAGCAGTGATGGGTGGACGGACCTTAGCACAGATACGCAGTATTTT.